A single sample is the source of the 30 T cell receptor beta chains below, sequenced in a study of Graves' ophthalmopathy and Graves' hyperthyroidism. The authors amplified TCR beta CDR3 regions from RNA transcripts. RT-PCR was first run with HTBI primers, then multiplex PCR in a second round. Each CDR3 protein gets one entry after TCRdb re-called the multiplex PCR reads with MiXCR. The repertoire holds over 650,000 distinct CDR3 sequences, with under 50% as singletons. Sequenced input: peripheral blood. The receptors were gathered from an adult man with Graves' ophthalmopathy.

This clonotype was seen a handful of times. Here the CDR3 reads CASSSRQYYGYTF. Here the CDR3 DNA reads TGTGCCAGCAGTTCTCGACAGTACTATGGCTACACCTTC. The chain recombines TRBV12-3 or TRBV12-4 with TRBJ1-2; D perhaps matches TRBD1 (5 bases). The CDR3 has 13 residues. V lost 4 bases and J lost 3, with 9 bases in between.

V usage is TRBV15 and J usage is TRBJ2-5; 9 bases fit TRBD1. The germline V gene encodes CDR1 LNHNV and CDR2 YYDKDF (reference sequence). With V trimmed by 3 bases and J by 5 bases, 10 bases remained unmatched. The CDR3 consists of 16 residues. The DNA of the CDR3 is TGTGCCACCAGCAGCCGGTCCGACAGGGGGAGGGAGACCCAGTACTTC. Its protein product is CATSSRSDRGRETQYF.

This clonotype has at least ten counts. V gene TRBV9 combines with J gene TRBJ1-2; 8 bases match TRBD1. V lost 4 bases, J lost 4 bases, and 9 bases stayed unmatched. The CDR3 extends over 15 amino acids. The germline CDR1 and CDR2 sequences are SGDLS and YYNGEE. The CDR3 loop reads CASSLPSGGVYGYTF. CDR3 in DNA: TGTGCCAGCAGCCTCCCGTCAGGGGGCGTCTATGGCTACACCTTC.

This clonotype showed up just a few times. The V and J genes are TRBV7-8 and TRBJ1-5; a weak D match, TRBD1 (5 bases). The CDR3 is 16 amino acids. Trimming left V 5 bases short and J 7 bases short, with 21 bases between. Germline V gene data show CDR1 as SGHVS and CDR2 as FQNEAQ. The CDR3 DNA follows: TGTGCCAGCAGCCAAGGGTGGGAGAGGGGTAAGCAGCCCCAGCATTTT. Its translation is CASSQGWERGKQPQHF.

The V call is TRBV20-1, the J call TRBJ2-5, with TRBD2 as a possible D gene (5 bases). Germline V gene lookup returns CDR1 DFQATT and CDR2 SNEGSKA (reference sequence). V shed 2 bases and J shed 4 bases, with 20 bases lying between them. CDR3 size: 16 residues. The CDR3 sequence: CSARKIGRAGGETQYF. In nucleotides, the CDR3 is TGCAGTGCTAGAAAGATTGGACGGGCGGGCGGAGAGACCCAGTACTTC.

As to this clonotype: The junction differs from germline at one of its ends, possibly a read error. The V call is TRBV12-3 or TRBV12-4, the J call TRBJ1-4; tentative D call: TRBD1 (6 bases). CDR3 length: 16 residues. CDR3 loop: CASSLAGGGATEKLFF. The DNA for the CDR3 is TGTGCCAGCAGTCTAGCTGGCGGGGGCGCGACTGAAAAACTGTTTTTT.

CDR3 in amino acids: CAISESGNNEQFF. CDR3 sequence (DNA): TGTGCCATCAGTGAAAGCGGGAACAATGAGCAGTTCTTC. The chain combines TRBV10-3 with TRBJ2-7; 7 bases are shared with TRBD2. TRBJ2-1 explains the end of the DNA better; the J call may be wrong. CDR3 size: 13 residues. Germline V lookup: CDR1 ENHRY, CDR2 SYGVKD.

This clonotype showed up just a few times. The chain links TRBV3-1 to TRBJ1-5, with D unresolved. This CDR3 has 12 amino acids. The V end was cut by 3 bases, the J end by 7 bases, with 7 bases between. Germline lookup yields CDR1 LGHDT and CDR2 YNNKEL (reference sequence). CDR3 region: CASSQGWQPQHF. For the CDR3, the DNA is TGTGCCAGCAGCCAGGGTTGGCAGCCCCAGCATTTT.

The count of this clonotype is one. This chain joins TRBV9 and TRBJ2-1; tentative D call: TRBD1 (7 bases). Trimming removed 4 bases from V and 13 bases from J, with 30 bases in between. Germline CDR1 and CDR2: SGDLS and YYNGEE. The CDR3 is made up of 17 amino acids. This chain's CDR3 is CASSKTSMGTQGETQFF. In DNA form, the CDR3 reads TGTGCCAGCAGCAAGACCTCGATGGGGACTCAGGGGGAGACCCAGTTCTTC.

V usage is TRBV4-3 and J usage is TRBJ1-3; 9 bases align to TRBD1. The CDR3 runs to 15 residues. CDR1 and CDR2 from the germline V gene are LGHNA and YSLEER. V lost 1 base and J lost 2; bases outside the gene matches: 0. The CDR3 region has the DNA TGCGCCAGCAGCCAAGGACAGGGGGCTGGAAACACCATATATTTT. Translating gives CASSQGQGAGNTIYF.

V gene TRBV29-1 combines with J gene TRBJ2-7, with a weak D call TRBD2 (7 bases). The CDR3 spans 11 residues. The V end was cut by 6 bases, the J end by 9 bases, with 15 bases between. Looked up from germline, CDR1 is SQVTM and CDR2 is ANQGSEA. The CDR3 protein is CSVRGGRRQYF. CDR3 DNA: TGCAGCGTGAGGGGGGGTAGGAGGCAGTACTTC.

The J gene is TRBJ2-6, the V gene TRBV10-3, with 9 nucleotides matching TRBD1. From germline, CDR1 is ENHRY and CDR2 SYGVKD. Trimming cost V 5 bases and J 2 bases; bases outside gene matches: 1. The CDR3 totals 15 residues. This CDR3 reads CAISRTGAGANVLTF. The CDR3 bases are TGTGCCATCAGTAGGACAGGGGCTGGGGCCAACGTCCTGACTTTC.

For the CDR3, the DNA is TGTGCCAGTACAGGGTCGACCGGGGAGCTGTTTTTT. It specifies CASTGSTGELFF. The V call is TRBV19, the J call TRBJ2-2, with D possibly being TRBD1 (5 bases). CDR3 length: 12 residues. Trimming took 7 bases from V and 5 from J, leaving 8 bases between them. Germline assignment: CDR1 LNHDA and CDR2 SQIVND (reference sequence).

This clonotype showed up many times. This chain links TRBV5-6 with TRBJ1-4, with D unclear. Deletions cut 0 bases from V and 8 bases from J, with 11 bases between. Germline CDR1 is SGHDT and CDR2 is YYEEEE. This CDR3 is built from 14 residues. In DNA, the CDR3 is TGTGCCAGCAGCTTGGCCATGTTGAGGGAAAAACTGTTTTTT. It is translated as CASSLAMLREKLFF.

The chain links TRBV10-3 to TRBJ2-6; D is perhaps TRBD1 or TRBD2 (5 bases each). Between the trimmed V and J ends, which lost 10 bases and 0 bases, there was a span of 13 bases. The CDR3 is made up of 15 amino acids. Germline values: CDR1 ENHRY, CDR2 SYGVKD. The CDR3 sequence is CATGDAYSGANVLTF. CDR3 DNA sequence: TGTGCCACCGGGGACGCCTACTCTGGGGCCAACGTCCTGACTTTC.

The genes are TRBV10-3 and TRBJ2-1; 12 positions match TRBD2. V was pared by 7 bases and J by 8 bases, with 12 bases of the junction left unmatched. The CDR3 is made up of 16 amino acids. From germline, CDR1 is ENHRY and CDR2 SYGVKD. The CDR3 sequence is CAITTGLAGRGDEQFF. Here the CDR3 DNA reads TGTGCCATCACCACTGGACTAGCGGGACGAGGGGATGAGCAGTTCTTC.

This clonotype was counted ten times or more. Here the CDR3 DNA reads TGTGCCAGCAGCCGCCCAGGAGGGGGCGGCGAGCAGTACTTC. Its protein product is CASSRPGGGGEQYF. J is TRBJ2-7 and V is TRBV11-2; perhaps TRBD1 as D (7 bases). CDR3 size: 14 residues. Germline V CDR1 and CDR2: SGHAT, FQNNGV. The ends were cut back, 5 bases at V and 6 bases at J, with 17 bases in the middle.

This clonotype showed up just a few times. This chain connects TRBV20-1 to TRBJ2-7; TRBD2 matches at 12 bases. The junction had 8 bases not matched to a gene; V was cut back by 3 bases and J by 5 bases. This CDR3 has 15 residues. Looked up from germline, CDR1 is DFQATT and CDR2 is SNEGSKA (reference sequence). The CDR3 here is CSARSPTSGSNEQYF. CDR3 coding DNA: TGCAGTGCTAGGAGCCCGACTAGCGGGAGCAACGAGCAGTACTTC.

Here the CDR3 reads CAAGGHYEQYF. CDR3 coding DNA: TGTGCCGCCGGGGGCCACTACGAGCAGTACTTC. This chain joins TRBV10-3 and TRBJ2-7; tentatively, D is TRBD1 or TRBD2 (6 bases each). Trimming left V 11 bases short and J 3 bases short, with 11 bases between. The germline V gene encodes CDR1 ENHRY and CDR2 SYGVKD. This CDR3 comprises 11 residues.

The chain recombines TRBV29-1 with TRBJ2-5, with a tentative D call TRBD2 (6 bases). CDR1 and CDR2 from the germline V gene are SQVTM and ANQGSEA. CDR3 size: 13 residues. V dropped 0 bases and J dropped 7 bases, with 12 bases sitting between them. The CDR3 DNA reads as TGCAGCGTTGAAGAGTGGGGACTGGTGACCCAGTACTTC. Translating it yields CSVEEWGLVTQYF.

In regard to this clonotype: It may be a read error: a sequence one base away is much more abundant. CDR3 sequence reads: CASSELEGQTQYF. CDR3 DNA sequence: TGTGCCAGCAGTGAGTTAGAGGGTCAGACCCAGTACTTC. The genes are TRBV25-1 and TRBJ2-5, with D possibly being TRBD2 (5 bases). Germline CDR1 is MGHDK and CDR2 is SYGVNS. The CDR3 runs to 13 residues. V shed 3 bases and J shed 6 bases, with 11 bases lying between them.

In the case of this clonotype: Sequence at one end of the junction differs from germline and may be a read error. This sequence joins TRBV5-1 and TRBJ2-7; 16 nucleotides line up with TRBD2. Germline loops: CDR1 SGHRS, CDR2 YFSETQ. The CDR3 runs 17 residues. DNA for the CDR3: TGTGCCAGCAGCTTCGGGACTAGCGGGGGGGCGTCCTACGAGCAGTACTTC. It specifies CASSFGTSGGASYEQYF.

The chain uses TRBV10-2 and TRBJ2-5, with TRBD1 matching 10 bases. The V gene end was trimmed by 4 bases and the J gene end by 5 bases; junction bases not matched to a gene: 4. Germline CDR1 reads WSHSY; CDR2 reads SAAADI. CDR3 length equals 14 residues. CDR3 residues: CASSAPTGGETQYF. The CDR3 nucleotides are TGCGCCAGCAGTGCCCCGACAGGGGGCGAGACCCAGTACTTC.

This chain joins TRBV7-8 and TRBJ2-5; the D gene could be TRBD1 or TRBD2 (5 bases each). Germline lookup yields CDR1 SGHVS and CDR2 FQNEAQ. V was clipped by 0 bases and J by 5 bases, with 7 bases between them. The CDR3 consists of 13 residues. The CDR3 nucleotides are TGTGCCAGCAGCTTAGCGTGGGGGGAGACCCAGTACTTC. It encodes CASSLAWGETQYF.

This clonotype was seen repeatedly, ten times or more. CDR3 in amino acids: CSVDRGQGGYTF. The CDR3 DNA sequence: TGCAGCGTGGACAGGGGGCAGGGCGGCTACACCTTC. The chain is built from TRBV29-1 and TRBJ1-2; 11 bases are shared with TRBD1. The CDR3 length is 12 residues. The V and J ends lost 6 bases and 8 bases, in that order; junction bases with no gene match: 5. Germline V gene sequence: CDR1 SQVTM, CDR2 ANQGSEA.

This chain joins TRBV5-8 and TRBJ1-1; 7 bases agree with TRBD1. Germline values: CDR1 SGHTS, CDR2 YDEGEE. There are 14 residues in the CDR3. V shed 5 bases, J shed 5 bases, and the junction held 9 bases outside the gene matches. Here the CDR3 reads CASSLKTGRTEAFF. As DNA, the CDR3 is TGTGCCAGCAGTTTAAAGACAGGGAGGACTGAAGCTTTCTTT.

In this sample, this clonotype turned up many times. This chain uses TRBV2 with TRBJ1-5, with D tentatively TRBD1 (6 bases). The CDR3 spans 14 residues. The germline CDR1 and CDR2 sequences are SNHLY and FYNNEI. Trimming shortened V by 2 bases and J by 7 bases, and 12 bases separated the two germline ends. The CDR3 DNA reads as TGTGCCAGCAGTGAAAGAGGGGGTCCCCAGCCCCAGCATTTT. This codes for CASSERGGPQPQHF.

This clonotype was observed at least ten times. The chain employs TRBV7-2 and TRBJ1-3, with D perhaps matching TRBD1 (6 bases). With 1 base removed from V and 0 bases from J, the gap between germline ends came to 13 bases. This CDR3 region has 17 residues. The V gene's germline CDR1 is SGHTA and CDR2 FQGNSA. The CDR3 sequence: CASSLVAGQHSGNTIYF. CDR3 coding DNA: TGTGCCAGCAGCTTAGTTGCGGGACAACACTCTGGAAACACCATATATTTT.

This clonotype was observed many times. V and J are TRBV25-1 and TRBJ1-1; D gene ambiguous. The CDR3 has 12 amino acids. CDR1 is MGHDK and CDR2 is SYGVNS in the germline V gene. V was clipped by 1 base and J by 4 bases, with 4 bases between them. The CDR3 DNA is TGTGCCAGCAGTGAATTCGGCACTGAAGCTTTCTTT. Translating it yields CASSEFGTEAFF.

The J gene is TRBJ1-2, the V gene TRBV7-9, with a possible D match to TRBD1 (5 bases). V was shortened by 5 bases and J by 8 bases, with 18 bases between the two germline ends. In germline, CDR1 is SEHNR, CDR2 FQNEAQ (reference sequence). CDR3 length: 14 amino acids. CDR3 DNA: TGTGCCAGCAGCCCCCCCCGGGGGTGGCTAGGCTACACCTTC. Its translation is CASSPPRGWLGYTF.